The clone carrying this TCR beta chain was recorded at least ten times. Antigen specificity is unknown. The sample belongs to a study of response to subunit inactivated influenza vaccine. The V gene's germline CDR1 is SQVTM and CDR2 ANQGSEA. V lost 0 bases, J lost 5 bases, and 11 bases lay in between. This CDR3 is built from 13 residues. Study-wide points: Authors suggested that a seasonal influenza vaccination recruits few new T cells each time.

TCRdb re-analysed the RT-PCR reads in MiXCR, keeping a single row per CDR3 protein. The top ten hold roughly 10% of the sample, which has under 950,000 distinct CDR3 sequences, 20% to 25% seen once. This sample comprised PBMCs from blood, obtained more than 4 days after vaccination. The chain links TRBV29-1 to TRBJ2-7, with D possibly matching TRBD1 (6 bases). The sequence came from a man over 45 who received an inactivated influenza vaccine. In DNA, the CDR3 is TGCAGCGTTGAAGATACAGGGTCGGACGAGCAGTACTTC. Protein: CSVEDTGSDEQYF.